These 32 T cell receptor beta chains were sequenced from one sample in a study of PD-1 blockade in classical Hodgkin lymphoma (TCRdb year 2020). According to the study, the label for this sample's time point signals: cycle 1 day 1 (C1D1), immediately before nivolumab initiation. Every trial patient had relapsed after autologous stem cell transplantation, and cohorts A, B and C differed in prior brentuximab vedotin exposure. A Miltenyi CD8+ T cell isolation kit was used for magnetic negative selection to purify CD8+ T cells from thawed PBMCs. Library creation used the immunoSEQ multiplex PCR assay. The clones in this table, taken by TCRdb from immuneACCESS, are in-frame only. Not every clone is retained; where verified, under half of the shortfall comes from an unresolved V gene, and the cause of the rest is unknown. The sample records 5,000 to 6,000 clones, 82% of which are singletons. About 9.4% of the sample is in the top ten clones.

Sequencing was performed on CD8+ T cells from blood, taken at baseline. Every receptor here comes from a human donor with classical Hodgkin lymphoma.

This clone was seen a single time. The chain recombines TRBV30 with TRBJ2-7; possible D gene TRBD2, 5 bases. This CDR3 is built from 15 residues. V lost 3 bases to trimming and J lost 3 bases, with 18 bases between them. Germline values: CDR1 GTSNPN, CDR2 SVGIG (reference sequence). The CDR3 DNA reads as TGTGCCTGGAGCGACGTATACGGGAACGACTACGAGCAGTACTTC. As protein: CAWSDVYGNDYEQYF.

This sequence joins TRBV10-3 and TRBJ1-1; 8 bases match TRBD1. V lost 3 bases and J lost 2; bases outside the gene matches: 5. The CDR3 extends over 15 amino acids. From germline, CDR1 is ENHRY and CDR2 SYGVKD. Here the CDR3 reads CAISDDRGTNTEAFF. CDR3 nucleotides: TGTGCCATCAGTGACGACAGGGGAACTAACACTGAAGCTTTCTTT.

This clone has just one count. This chain uses TRBV29-1 with TRBJ2-7, with TRBD2 matching 11 bases. CDR1 and CDR2 from the germline V gene are SQVTM and ANQGSEA. The length of the CDR3 is 15 residues. V shed 3 bases, J shed 0 bases, and the junction held 4 bases outside the gene matches. The CDR3 here is CSVDGLAGGSYEQYF. The CDR3 region has the DNA TGCAGCGTTGATGGGCTAGCGGGGGGCTCCTACGAGCAGTACTTC.

This chain connects TRBV19 to TRBJ1-1; D unclear. Looked up from germline, CDR1 is LNHDA and CDR2 is SQIVND (reference sequence). This CDR3 is built from 13 residues. V was trimmed by 5 bases and J by 5 bases, leaving 12 bases between them. The CDR3: CASSARLRTEAFF. The DNA of the CDR3 is TGTGCCAGTAGTGCGAGGCTGAGGACTGAAGCTTTCTTT.

The chain joins TRBV14 to TRBJ2-7; no clear D gene. Germline CDR1 reads SGHDN; CDR2 reads FVKESK. This CDR3 has 16 residues. V was clipped by 4 bases and J by 3 bases, with 19 bases between them. CDR3: CASSPMPSRIGYEQYF. CDR3 DNA: TGTGCCAGCAGCCCCATGCCGTCACGCATCGGCTACGAGCAGTACTTC. The full variable domain, its missing parts supplied by reference TRBV14 and TRBJ2-7, is EAGVTQFPSHSVIEKGQTVTLRCDPISGHDNLYWYRRVMGKEIKFLLHFVKESKQDESGMPNNRFLAERTGGTYSTLKVQPAELEDSGVYFCASSPMPSRIGYEQYFGPGTRLTVT.

The genes are TRBV23-1 and TRBJ1-5; TRBD1 aligns across 8 bases. TRBV23-1 is sorted into the ORF group, with uncertain function. The CDR3 runs 15 residues. J lost 6 bases, V lost 6 bases, and 10 bases had no gene match. The CDR3 is CASSREDRDTQPQHF. CDR3 nucleotides: TGCGCCAGCAGCCGAGAGGACAGGGACACTCAGCCCCAGCATTTT.

J is TRBJ2-1 and V is TRBV7-3, with 8 bases fitting TRBD2. The CDR3 length is 14 residues. The ends lost 3 bases at V and 8 bases at J; junction bases unmatched: 6. The V gene's germline CDR1 is SGHTA and CDR2 FQGTGA. The CDR3 DNA is TGTGCCAGCAGCTTCGGACTAGCAGTCGATGAGCAGTTCTTC. Its protein is CASSFGLAVDEQFF.

This chain uses TRBV7-9 with TRBJ2-5; no reliable D call. The CDR3 has 11 residues. Germline CDR1 and CDR2: SEHNR and FQNEAQ (reference sequence). The V gene lost 4 bases and the J gene lost 7 bases, with 7 bases spanning the gap. CDR3 bases: TGTGCCAGCAGCTCCCACAGGACCCAGTACTTC. It translates to CASSSHRTQYF.

The rearrangement links TRBV7-9 to TRBJ1-1, with D hard to call. Trimming stripped 7 bases from V and 3 bases from J, with 15 bases between. The germline gives CDR1 SEHNR, CDR2 FQNEAQ (reference sequence). The CDR3 totals 14 residues. DNA for the CDR3: TGTGCCAGCACCCCCCGAGAAGCACACACTGAAGCTTTCTTT. Translation gives CASTPREAHTEAFF.

This clone ranks as large (0.1 to 1%). The J gene is TRBJ2-3, the V gene TRBV7-3; the D is unclear. In germline, CDR1 is SGHTA, CDR2 FQGTGA. This CDR3 has 15 amino acids. The V end lost 0 bases, the J end lost 2 bases, and 9 bases lay between the germline ends. CDR3 bases: TGTGCCAGCAGCTTAACGGGCAAGACCACAGATACGCAGTATTTT. Translating gives CASSLTGKTTDTQYF.

Only one count was recorded for this clone. The rearrangement links TRBV11-1 to TRBJ1-4; D is perhaps TRBD1 (6 bases). The CDR3 spans 13 residues. V lost 5 bases and J lost 6, with 10 bases in between. CDR1 SGHAT and CDR2 FQDESV come from the germline V gene (reference sequence). CDR3 bases: TGTGCCAGCAGCAAGACAGGCGATGAAAAACTGTTTTTT. It yields the protein CASSKTGDEKLFF.

The CDR3 loop reads CASSYSRGNTEAFF. In DNA, the CDR3 is TGTGCCAGCAGTTACTCCCGAGGGAACACTGAAGCTTTCTTT. This rearrangement joins TRBV6-5 to TRBJ1-1; no clear D gene. The CDR3 has 14 amino acids. V dropped 0 bases and J dropped 1 base, with 6 bases sitting between them. Germline lookup yields CDR1 MNHEY and CDR2 SVGAGI.

This chain joins TRBV28 and TRBJ2-7; no clear D gene. CDR3 length: 13 amino acids. Germline-derived CDR1 and CDR2 are MDHEN and SYDVKM. Trimming stripped 3 bases from V and 3 bases from J, with 9 bases between. In nucleotides, the CDR3 is TGTGCCAGCAGTTTGGAACCTTACTACGAGCAGTACTTC. It encodes CASSLEPYYEQYF.

By share of the sample, this clone is hyperexpanded. The J gene is TRBJ1-1, the V gene TRBV27; 7 positions match TRBD1. V was clipped by 8 bases and J by 5 bases; unmatched bases: 8. CDR1 is MNHEY, CDR2 SMNVEV, per germline (reference sequence). The CDR3 covers 13 residues. CDR3 region: CASSQGGLTEAFF. CDR3 DNA: TGTGCCAGCTCACAAGGGGGCCTGACTGAAGCTTTCTTT.

This chain uses TRBV28 with TRBJ2-1; 9 nucleotides align to TRBD1. Looked up from germline, CDR1 is MDHEN and CDR2 is SYDVKM. This CDR3 spans 15 amino acids. The V gene end was trimmed by 7 bases and the J gene end by 8 bases; junction bases not matched to a gene: 12. In DNA, the CDR3 is TGTGCCAGCATCTTTAGAGGACAGGGGTGGTATGAGCAGTTCTTC. It is translated as CASIFRGQGWYEQFF.

V gene TRBV7-9 combines with J gene TRBJ1-2; D is undetermined. CDR3 size: 13 residues. CDR1 and CDR2 from the germline V gene are SEHNR and FQNEAQ (reference sequence). V shed 5 bases and J shed 4 bases, with 11 bases lying between them. The CDR3 DNA reads as TGTGCCAGCAGCGCAGGCTTGGGCTATGGCTACACCTTC. It specifies CASSAGLGYGYTF.

V usage is TRBV6-1 and J usage is TRBJ2-1, with D possibly matching TRBD1 (6 bases). Between the trimmed V and J ends, which lost 5 bases and 8 bases, there was a span of 13 bases. Per the germline V gene, CDR1 is MNHNS and CDR2 is SASEGT. This CDR3 has 13 residues. The CDR3 sequence is CASSSQGRDEQFF. The CDR3 DNA follows: TGTGCCAGCAGTTCACAGGGTCGAGATGAGCAGTTCTTC.

This sequence joins TRBV4-3 and TRBJ2-7, with D hard to call. V was shortened by 3 bases and J by 6 bases, with 15 bases between the two germline ends. Per the germline V gene, CDR1 is LGHNA and CDR2 is YSLEER. CDR3 length equals 14 residues. This CDR3 is CASSQIRTMREQYF. The DNA of the CDR3 is TGCGCCAGCAGCCAGATCCGGACCATGCGCGAGCAGTACTTC.

This clone was detected a few times. This chain links TRBV6-5 with TRBJ2-7; no firm D call. With 2 bases removed from V and 3 bases from J, the gap between germline ends came to 11 bases. Germline-derived CDR1 and CDR2 are MNHEY and SVGAGI. This CDR3 region has 14 residues. DNA of the CDR3: TGTGCCAGCAGTTACGCGACATTGGGCTACGAGCAGTACTTC. This translates into CASSYATLGYEQYF.

The genes are TRBV7-2 and TRBJ2-1; TRBD2 agrees at 10 bases. After removal of 3 bases from V and 9 bases from J, the junction contained 8 bases not matched to a gene. The CDR3 totals 15 residues. Germline CDR1 reads SGHTA; CDR2 reads FQGNSA. CDR3 in amino acids: CASSFEAGGHSEQFF. The CDR3 DNA sequence: TGTGCCAGCAGCTTTGAAGCGGGGGGGCATAGTGAGCAGTTCTTC.

CDR3 DNA sequence: TGTGCCAGCAGTTTGGGACAGGGAAGCAATGAGCAGTTCTTC. Amino acid sequence: CASSLGQGSNEQFF. The chain is built from TRBV28 and TRBJ2-1; 9 bases map to TRBD1. Germline assignment: CDR1 MDHEN and CDR2 SYDVKM. V lost 3 bases and J lost 6; bases outside the gene matches: 3. CDR3 length: 14 amino acids. The whole variable domain, filled in from reference TRBV28 and TRBJ2-1, reads DVKVTQSSRYLVKRTGEKVFLECVQDMDHENMFWYRQDPGLGLRLIYFSYDVKMKEKGDIPEGYSVSREKKERFSLILESASTNQTSMYLCASSLGQGSNEQFFGPGTRLTVL.

This clone was counted a single time. This chain joins TRBV28 and TRBJ2-3; D ambiguous. This CDR3 spans 11 amino acids. Germline V lookup: CDR1 MDHEN, CDR2 SYDVKM. V was clipped by 2 bases and J by 5 bases, with 2 bases between them. The CDR3 is CASSLVDTQYF. The CDR3 nucleotides are TGTGCCAGCAGTTTAGTAGATACGCAGTATTTT.

V and J are TRBV7-2 and TRBJ1-5, with 7 nucleotides matching TRBD1. Germline V gene sequence: CDR1 SGHTA, CDR2 FQGNSA. V was pared by 5 bases and J by 2 bases, with 15 bases of the junction left unmatched. This CDR3 has 18 amino acids. CDR3 residues: CASSPLIAGTVGNQPQHF. CDR3 nucleotide sequence: TGTGCCAGCAGCCCACTGATTGCCGGGACAGTTGGCAATCAGCCCCAGCATTTT.

The chain links TRBV5-4 to TRBJ2-5; D gene uncertain. CDR1 and CDR2 (germline): SGHNT, YYREEE (reference sequence). The length of the CDR3 is 12 residues. Deletions cut 4 bases from V and 2 bases from J, with 6 bases between. The CDR3 sequence is CASSPAQETQYF. The CDR3 DNA reads TGTGCCAGCAGCCCTGCGCAAGAGACCCAGTACTTC.

CDR3 in amino acids: CASSFGSDGYTF. The CDR3 region has the DNA TGTGCCAGCAGCTTTGGGAGCGATGGCTACACCTTC. V usage is TRBV5-8 and J usage is TRBJ1-2; D remains unclear. The length of the CDR3 is 12 residues. V dropped 2 bases and J dropped 6 bases, with 8 bases sitting between them. From germline, CDR1 is SGHTS and CDR2 YDEGEE.

The chain recombines TRBV11-2 with TRBJ2-2; D uncertain. The V gene lost 4 bases and the J gene lost 1 base, with 7 bases spanning the gap. Germline V gene lookup returns CDR1 SGHAT and CDR2 FQNNGV. The CDR3 runs 14 residues. CDR3 protein: CASSSLKNTGELFF. The CDR3 DNA reads TGTGCCAGCAGCTCACTCAAGAACACCGGGGAGCTGTTTTTT. The whole variable domain, filled in from reference TRBV11-2 and TRBJ2-2, reads EAGVAQSPRYKIIEKRQSVAFWCNPISGHATLYWYQQILGQGPKLLIQFQNNGVVDDSQLPKDRFSAERLKGVDSTLKIQPAKLEDSAVYLCASSSLKNTGELFFGEGSRLTVL.

The V and J genes are TRBV4-3 and TRBJ2-5, with D unresolved. Trimming cost V 0 bases and J 5 bases, with 7 bases left between them. The germline CDR1 and CDR2 sequences are LGHNA and YSLEER. The CDR3 extends over 13 amino acids. DNA of the CDR3: TGCGCCAGCAGCCAAGATCGCCGGGAGACCCAGTACTTC. The encoded protein is CASSQDRRETQYF.

DNA of the CDR3: TGTGCCAGCAGCCCTAACGGACCTAGCACTGAAGCTTTCTTT. This codes for CASSPNGPSTEAFF. The rearrangement links TRBV13 to TRBJ1-1; no reliable D call. Germline V gene data show CDR1 as PRHDT and CDR2 as FYEKMQ (reference sequence). V was trimmed by 5 bases and J by 4 bases, leaving 14 bases between them. The CDR3 covers 14 residues.

J is TRBJ1-6 and V is TRBV28; D not resolved. This CDR3 spans 14 amino acids. Germline V CDR1 and CDR2: MDHEN, SYDVKM. Trimming stripped 8 bases from V and 9 bases from J, with 17 bases between. For the CDR3, the DNA is TGTGCCAGCTCAGGAGGGCGGGAACTTTCACCCCTCCACTTT. It is translated as CASSGGRELSPLHF.

The chain recombines TRBV19 with TRBJ1-6; D is possibly TRBD1 (5 bases). CDR3 length: 11 residues. V lost 10 bases and J lost 6, with 7 bases in between. The germline CDR1 and CDR2 sequences are LNHDA and SQIVND (reference sequence). The CDR3 DNA reads as TGTGCCACAGGGCCTAATTCACCCCTCCACTTT. Residues: CATGPNSPLHF.

This sequence joins TRBV5-8 and TRBJ1-5, with a weak D call TRBD1 (5 bases). The V gene's germline CDR1 is SGHTS and CDR2 YDEGEE. The CDR3 consists of 15 residues. V lost 4 bases and J 1 base, leaving 12 bases between the germline ends. Here the CDR3 DNA reads TGTGCCAGCAGCATCCAGGGCTACAGCAATCAGCCCCAGCATTTT. As protein: CASSIQGYSNQPQHF.

The V gene is TRBV10-2, the J gene TRBJ2-5; TRBD1 matches 8 bases. V trimming: 4 bases; J trimming: 3 bases; junction bases outside the gene matches: 10. CDR3 size: 16 residues. Germline loops: CDR1 WSHSY, CDR2 SAAADI. CDR3 nucleotide sequence: TGCGCCAGCAGTGTTCCCTTCGACAGGGGTGAAGAGACCCAGTACTTC. It is translated as CASSVPFDRGEETQYF.